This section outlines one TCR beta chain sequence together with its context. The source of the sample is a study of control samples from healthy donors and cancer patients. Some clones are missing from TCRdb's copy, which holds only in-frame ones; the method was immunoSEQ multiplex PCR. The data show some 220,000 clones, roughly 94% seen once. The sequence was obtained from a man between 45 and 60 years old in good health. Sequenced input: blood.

The CDR3 nucleotides read TGCGCCAGCAGCCAGGGGGGACCAAACTTGGATGGCTACACCTTC. It codes for CASSQGGPNLDGYTF. The chain couples TRBV4-1 to TRBJ1-2, with D possibly TRBD1 on 5 matching bases. Germline V gene lookup returns CDR1 MGHRA and CDR2 YSYEKL. V was trimmed by 3 bases and J by 6 bases, leaving 17 bases between them. The CDR3 is made up of 15 amino acids.